This is a list of T cell receptor beta chains from one sample in a study of T cell repertoires in cytomegalovirus infection. Their antigen targets remain unknown. Each CDR3 protein gets one entry after TCRdb re-called the reads with MiXCR. The sample has 360,000 or so distinct CDR3 sequences; about 35% are singletons. Here the sequenced sample was cultured PBMCs, taken from culture after CMV antigen stimulation. The receptor set was obtained from a human donor in good health (CMV status not recorded). Some clones in this sample may be carry-over from other donors' samples. CDR3s include the opening cysteine and the closing phenylalanine or tryptophan. D genes are given only for firm matches. Size is omitted from some rows. Given values are once, few, many or a class for expanded clones.

d_gene | j_gene | abundance | v_gene | CDR3aa | CDR3nt
NA | TRBJ1-2 | few | TRBV6-6 | CASSNSLTRSYGYTF | TGTGCCAGCAGTAACTCCCTGACACGGAGCTATGGCTACACCTTC
TRBD2 | TRBJ2-2 | once | TRBV24-1 | CATSEPSGNTGELFF | TGTGCCACCAGTGAGCCTAGCGGGAACACCGGGGAGCTGTTTTTT
NA | TRBJ2-4 | few | TRBV11-2 | CASSYRVQNIQYF | TGTGCCAGCAGTTATCGGGTCCAAAACATTCAGTACTTC
TRBD2 | TRBJ2-7 | NA | TRBV11-2 | CASSSLAGRNNEQYF | TGTGCCAGCAGCTCTCTAGCGGGGAGGAACAACGAGCAGTACTTC
TRBD1 | TRBJ2-1 | many | TRBV7-3 | CASSPGQSYNEQFF | TGTGCCAGCAGCCCGGGACAGTCCTACAATGAGCAGTTCTTC
TRBD1 | TRBJ1-1 | NA | TRBV9 | CASSVTTGGTEAFF | TGTGCCAGCAGCGTCACGACAGGGGGGACTGAAGCTTTCTTT
NA | TRBJ1-1 | NA | TRBV4-1 | CASSQDRGSTEAFF | TGCGCCAGCAGCCAAGATAGGGGTAGCACTGAAGCTTTCTTT
TRBD1 | TRBJ2-7 | few | TRBV7-6 | CASSPNEGAVYEQYF | TGTGCCAGCAGCCCGAACGAGGGGGCGGTCTACGAGCAGTACTTC
NA | TRBJ1-1 | few | TRBV7-2 | CASSPNSYTEAFF | TGTGCCAGCAGCCCCAACAGCTACACTGAAGCTTTCTTT
TRBD1 | TRBJ2-3 | NA | TRBV15 | CATSGTGTGRYYQYF | TGTGCCACCAGCGGAACCGGGACAGGGCGGTATTACCAGTATTTT
TRBD2 | TRBJ2-7 | NA | TRBV28 | CASSSSTSGRSPYEQYF | TGTGCCAGCAGTTCCTCGACTAGCGGGAGGTCCCCCTACGAGCAGTACTTC
NA | TRBJ1-1 | NA | TRBV7-9 | CASSLPGPFGRGTEAFF | TGTGCCAGCAGCTTACCCGGGCCCTTCGGCAGAGGCACTGAAGCTTTCTTT
TRBD2 | TRBJ2-1 | NA | TRBV20-1 | CSARLGGRGNEQFF | TGCAGTGCTCGGTTGGGAGGGCGAGGCAATGAGCAGTTCTTC
TRBD2 | TRBJ2-1 | few | TRBV12-3/TRBV12-4 | CASSLLTSGEQFF | TGTGCCAGCAGTTTACTGACTAGCGGTGAGCAGTTCTTC
TRBD2 | TRBJ2-3 | NA | TRBV15 | CATSRDRTSGTDTQYF | TGTGCCACCAGCAGAGATAGAACTAGCGGGACAGATACGCAGTATTTT
TRBD2 | TRBJ2-2 | NA | TRBV28 | CASTRRGGSGELFF | TGTGCCAGCACCCGTAGGGGAGGGTCCGGGGAGCTGTTTTTT
NA | TRBJ1-2 | many | TRBV7-9 | CASSPLIDGYGYTF | TGTGCCAGCAGCCCTTTGATCGACGGATATGGCTACACCTTC